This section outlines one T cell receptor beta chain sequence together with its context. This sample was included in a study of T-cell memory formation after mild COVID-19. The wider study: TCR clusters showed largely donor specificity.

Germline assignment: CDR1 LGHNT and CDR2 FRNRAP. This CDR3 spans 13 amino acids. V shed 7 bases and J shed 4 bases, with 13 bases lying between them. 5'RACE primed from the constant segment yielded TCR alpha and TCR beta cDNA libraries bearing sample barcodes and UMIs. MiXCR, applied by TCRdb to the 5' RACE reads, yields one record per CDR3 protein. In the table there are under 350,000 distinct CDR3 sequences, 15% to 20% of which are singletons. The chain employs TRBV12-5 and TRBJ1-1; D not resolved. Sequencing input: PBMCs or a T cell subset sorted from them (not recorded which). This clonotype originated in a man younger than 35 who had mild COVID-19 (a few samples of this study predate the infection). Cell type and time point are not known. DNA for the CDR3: TGTGCTAGTGCTCCCATGGGCGTCACTGAAGCTTTCTTT. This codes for CASAPMGVTEAFF.